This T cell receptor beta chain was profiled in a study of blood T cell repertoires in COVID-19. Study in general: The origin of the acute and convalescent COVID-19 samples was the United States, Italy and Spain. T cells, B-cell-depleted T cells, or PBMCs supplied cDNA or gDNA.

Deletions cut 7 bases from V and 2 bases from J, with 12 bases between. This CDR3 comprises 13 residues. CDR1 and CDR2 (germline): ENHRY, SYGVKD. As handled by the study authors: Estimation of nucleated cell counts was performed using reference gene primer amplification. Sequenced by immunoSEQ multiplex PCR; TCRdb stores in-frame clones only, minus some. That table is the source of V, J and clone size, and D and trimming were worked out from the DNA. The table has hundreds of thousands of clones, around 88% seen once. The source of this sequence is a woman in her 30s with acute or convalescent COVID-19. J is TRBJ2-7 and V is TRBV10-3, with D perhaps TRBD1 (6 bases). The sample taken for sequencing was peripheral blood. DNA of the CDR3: TGTGCCATCATGGCAGGGGCCGCCTACGAGCAGTACTTC. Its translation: CAIMAGAAYEQYF.